Following are 21 T cell receptor beta chains from one sample sequenced in a study of CD8 T cells in Susac syndrome. Random hexamers primed reverse transcription of about 0.45 to 1 ug RNA. TCRdb re-called the immunoSEQ multiplex PCR reads through MiXCR, storing one row per CDR3 protein. The sample holds fewer than 90,000 distinct CDR3 sequences, roughly 92% seen once. Sequencing input: CD8+ T cells from PBMCs. These receptor sequences come from a human donor with Susac syndrome.

This clonotype turned up a few times. This sequence joins TRBV7-2 and TRBJ2-3; TRBD2 matches 10 bases. CDR3 length equals 16 residues. J gave up 1 base and V 6 bases, and 7 bases lay outside the gene matches. Looked up from germline, CDR1 is SGHTA and CDR2 is FQGNSA. CDR3 in DNA: TGTGCCAGCAGTTTGAGCGGGGGGGCCGGCACAGATACGCAGTATTTT. It is translated as CASSLSGGAGTDTQYF.

The chain combines TRBV20-1 with TRBJ2-3; tentative D call: TRBD2 (7 bases). Per germline, CDR1 DFQATT and CDR2 SNEGSKA (reference sequence). This CDR3 is 16 amino acids long. V dropped 0 bases and J dropped 4 bases, with 17 bases sitting between them. This chain's CDR3 is CSARDVKRGHPDTQYF. CDR3 nucleotide sequence: TGCAGTGCTAGAGACGTTAAGCGGGGACATCCAGATACGCAGTATTTT.

This chain links TRBV7-9 with TRBJ2-6; D unclear. V dropped 3 bases and J dropped 4 bases, with 4 bases sitting between them. This CDR3 contains 13 residues. The germline V gene has CDR1 SEHNR and CDR2 FQNEAQ (reference sequence). CDR3 residues: CASSFMGANVLTF. The CDR3 DNA sequence: TGTGCCAGCAGCTTTATGGGGGCCAACGTCCTGACTTTC.

The chain joins TRBV5-1 to TRBJ2-7; no clear D gene. CDR1 and CDR2 from the germline V gene are SGHRS and YFSETQ. V lost 0 bases and J lost 2, with 9 bases in between. The CDR3 is 14 amino acids. Here the CDR3 DNA reads TGCGCCAGCAGCTTGGACAGAGATACCTACGAGCAGTACTTC. This codes for CASSLDRDTYEQYF.

The genes are TRBV14 and TRBJ2-6; D perhaps matches TRBD1 (6 bases). The V end lost 1 base, the J end lost 0 bases, and 10 bases lay between the germline ends. The germline gives CDR1 SGHDN, CDR2 FVKESK. The CDR3 has 17 amino acids. CDR3 region: CASSQGTAISGANVLTF. The CDR3 DNA is TGTGCCAGCAGCCAAGGGACAGCGATCTCTGGGGCCAACGTCCTGACTTTC.

As DNA, the CDR3 is TGTGCCAGCAGTAGGGGGGGGTTCACTGAAGCTTTCTTT. This gives the protein CASSRGGFTEAFF. The V call is TRBV25-1, the J call TRBJ1-1, with D perhaps TRBD1 (6 bases). The CDR3 extends over 13 amino acids. V lost 5 bases and J 4 bases, leaving 11 bases between the germline ends. Germline V gene lookup returns CDR1 MGHDK and CDR2 SYGVNS.

This chain joins TRBV11-2 and TRBJ2-2; TRBD2 agrees at 7 bases. CDR1 is SGHAT and CDR2 is FQNNGV in the germline V gene. This CDR3 contains 16 residues. Trimming cost V 4 bases and J 5 bases; bases outside gene matches: 10. The CDR3 is CASSYEGTMRTGELFF. In DNA form, the CDR3 reads TGTGCCAGCAGCTATGAGGGGACTATGAGAACCGGGGAGCTGTTTTTT.

V and J are TRBV19 and TRBJ2-6, with D possibly matching TRBD2 (5 bases). CDR1 is LNHDA and CDR2 is SQIVND in the germline V gene (reference sequence). CDR3 length equals 14 residues. Between the trimmed V and J ends, which lost 6 bases and 4 bases, there was a span of 10 bases. CDR3: CASRPGSGANVLTF. DNA for the CDR3: TGTGCCAGTAGGCCGGGGTCCGGGGCCAACGTCCTGACTTTC.

The chain links TRBV6-6 to TRBJ2-7; 11 bases are a match to TRBD1. In germline, CDR1 is MNHNY, CDR2 SVGAGI (reference sequence). Unmatched junction bases numbered 6, after V lost 4 bases and J lost 7 bases. The CDR3 runs to 14 residues. The CDR3 DNA reads as TGTGCCAGCAGTTTCGGACAGGGGGCTGGGGAGCAGTACTTC. It specifies CASSFGQGAGEQYF.

The chain employs TRBV9 and TRBJ2-3; 7 positions agree with TRBD1. Germline lookup yields CDR1 SGDLS and CDR2 YYNGEE. The trim removed 0 bases at V and 3 bases at J, leaving 7 bases unmatched. This CDR3 has 16 amino acids. This CDR3 is CASSVGVGGRTDTQYF. CDR3 bases: TGTGCCAGCAGCGTAGGGGTAGGGGGCAGGACAGATACGCAGTATTTT.

This chain uses TRBV27 with TRBJ2-3; D gene uncertain. CDR1 and CDR2 (germline): MNHEY, SMNVEV (reference sequence). V dropped 0 bases and J dropped 4 bases, with 14 bases sitting between them. The CDR3 has 16 residues. The CDR3 sequence is CASSLSLGPRADTQYF. As DNA, the CDR3 is TGTGCCAGCAGTTTATCTCTCGGGCCACGGGCAGATACGCAGTATTTT.

CDR3 nucleotides: TGTGCCAGCACCTACCGGGGGGCTTTCTTT. It codes for CASTYRGAFF. The rearrangement links TRBV7-3 to TRBJ1-1, with D perhaps matching TRBD1 (5 bases). V lost 7 bases and J 11 bases, leaving 11 bases between the germline ends. CDR1 SGHTA and CDR2 FQGTGA come from the germline V gene. The CDR3 loop spans 10 amino acids. The whole variable domain, filled in from reference TRBV7-3 and TRBJ1-1, reads GAGVSQTPSNKVTEKGKYVELRCDPISGHTALYWYRQSLGQGPEFLIYFQGTGAADDSGLPNDRFFAVRPEGSVSTLKIQRTERGDSAVYLCASTYRGAFFGQGTRLTVV.

The rearrangement uses TRBV5-4 and TRBJ2-2, with 9 bases fitting TRBD1. Germline lookup yields CDR1 SGHNT and CDR2 YYREEE (reference sequence). The CDR3 is 15 amino acids. Trimming took 4 bases from V and 6 from J; bases not matched to a gene: 7. CDR3 amino acids: CASSTGTGLSGELFF. CDR3 in DNA: TGTGCCAGCAGCACCGGGACAGGGTTGTCCGGGGAGCTGTTTTTT. Looking up the rest from reference TRBV5-4 and TRBJ2-2 gives the full variable domain: ETGVTQSPTHLIKTRGQQVTLRCSSQSGHNTVSWYQQALGQGPQFIFQYYREEENGRGNFPPRFSGLQFPNYSSELNVNALELDDSALYLCASSTGTGLSGELFFGEGSRLTVL.

The rearrangement uses TRBV18 and TRBJ1-2; D unclear. Between the trimmed V and J ends, which lost 2 bases and 5 bases, there was a span of 9 bases. Germline CDR1 and CDR2: KGHSH and LQKENI. The CDR3 runs to 13 residues. The CDR3, as DNA: TGTGCCAGCTCACCAGGAGAGGTTTATGGCTACACCTTC. It specifies CASSPGEVYGYTF.

The chain recombines TRBV5-1 with TRBJ2-2; tentatively, D is TRBD1 (5 bases). This CDR3 has 17 amino acids. Germline CDR1 reads SGHRS; CDR2 reads YFSETQ. V shed 1 base and J shed 5 bases, with 18 bases lying between them. The chain's CDR3 is CASSLYDSHPSTGELFF. As DNA, the CDR3 is TGCGCCAGCAGCTTGTATGACAGCCACCCTTCAACCGGGGAGCTGTTTTTT.

The DNA of the CDR3 is TGTGCCGCGCTGCCCCAGGTAGCGCTAACTAGCACAGATACGCAGTATTTT. Protein sequence: CAALPQVALTSTDTQYF. The chain recombines TRBV10-3 with TRBJ2-3, with D possibly matching TRBD2 (5 bases). V lost 11 bases and J lost 0, with 24 bases in between. This CDR3 is built from 17 residues. Germline lookup yields CDR1 ENHRY and CDR2 SYGVKD.

V gene TRBV7-2 combines with J gene TRBJ2-1; 8 bases align to TRBD2. Germline-derived CDR1 and CDR2 are SGHTA and FQGNSA. The CDR3 is made up of 15 amino acids. V shed 1 base and J 7 bases; nucleotides not matched to a gene: 6. The CDR3 spells CASSLVGLATNEQFF. Written as DNA, the CDR3 is TGTGCCAGCAGCTTAGTAGGACTAGCAACTAATGAGCAGTTCTTC.

This rearrangement joins TRBV11-2 to TRBJ2-5, with 8 bases matching TRBD2. Trimming took 2 bases from V and 1 from J; bases not matched to a gene: 3. CDR1 and CDR2 from the germline V gene are SGHAT and FQNNGV. This CDR3 has 15 amino acids. Here the CDR3 DNA reads TGTGCCAGCAGCTTAAGGCGGGAGGCCCAAGAGACCCAGTACTTC. It is translated as CASSLRREAQETQYF.

This chain uses TRBV4-1 with TRBJ2-1; D is unclear. Germline V lookup: CDR1 MGHRA, CDR2 YSYEKL. This CDR3 contains 12 residues. The V end was cut by 1 base, the J end by 6 bases, with 4 bases between. The CDR3 bases are TGCGCCAGCAGCCAAGGTGGCAATGAGCAGTTCTTC. Translated, it gives CASSQGGNEQFF.

V gene TRBV5-6 combines with J gene TRBJ2-1, with D perhaps matching TRBD2 (6 bases). The length of the CDR3 is 15 residues. Germline V gene sequence: CDR1 SGHDT, CDR2 YYEEEE. Between the trimmed V and J ends, which lost 2 bases and 2 bases, there was a span of 11 bases. This CDR3 reads CASSLGGDTYNEQFF. Here the CDR3 DNA reads TGTGCCAGCAGCTTAGGCGGGGATACCTACAATGAGCAGTTCTTC.

This CDR3 reads CASSAQGNTEAFF. The CDR3 DNA sequence: TGTGCCAGCTCAGCACAGGGGAACACTGAAGCTTTCTTT. The V and J genes are TRBV18 and TRBJ1-1; D is perhaps TRBD1 (6 bases). Looked up from germline, CDR1 is KGHSH and CDR2 is LQKENI. This CDR3 region has 13 residues. Deletions cut 5 bases from V and 1 base from J, with 8 bases between.